This T cell receptor beta chain was observed in a study of cytomegalovirus exposure and HLA in healthy donors. For this clone: What it binds is not known.

V trimming: 3 bases; J trimming: 2 bases; junction bases outside the gene matches: 4. The CDR3 sequence is 14 residues long. CDR1 is SEHNR, CDR2 FQNEAQ, per germline (reference sequence). Study-level findings and limits: Researchers counted over 150 TCR beta chains as cytomegalovirus-associated. One later analysis, an examination of the 120 validation repertoires, found that first-cohort TCR clusters tended to co-occur in them. The dataset shows that most TCR sequences were rare, while some public TCRs occurred in many donors.

The data were produced by immunoSEQ multiplex PCR, yet TCRdb's version contains in-frame clones alone and is incomplete. The profile shows roughly 200,000 clones, about three quarters of them singletons. V is TRBV7-9 and J is TRBJ2-7, with TRBD2 matching 7 bases. Sequencing input: PBMCs. This receptor was identified in a woman aged 25-40 years in good health and CMV-seronegative. CDR3: CASSLGGGAYEQYF. CDR3 sequence (DNA): TGTGCCAGCAGCTTGGGGGGAGGGGCCTACGAGCAGTACTTC.